The 8 T cell receptor beta chains below come from one sample, sequenced in a study of T cell responses to AZD1222 COVID-19 vaccine. TCRdb's copy holds only in-frame clones and misses some; the assay was immunoSEQ multiplex PCR. The repertoire holds 120,000 or so clones, with roughly nine tenths as singletons. Sample: peripheral blood, taken on day 0 of AZD1222 vaccination. These receptors originate from an adult in good health.

This clone was seen just once. The chain uses TRBV2 and TRBJ2-1, with 7 bases fitting TRBD2. Germline values: CDR1 SNHLY, CDR2 FYNNEI. The ends lost 6 bases at V and 8 bases at J; junction bases unmatched: 7. The CDR3 length is 13 residues. The CDR3 coding sequence is TGTGCCAGCAGGGGAGGGGAACGGGATGAGCAGTTCTTC. This sequence encodes CASRGGERDEQFF.

The V gene is TRBV5-1, the J gene TRBJ1-2, with D perhaps matching TRBD1 (5 bases). Germline V CDR1 and CDR2: SGHRS, YFSETQ. The CDR3 consists of 15 residues. Between the trimmed V and J ends, which lost 4 bases and 1 base, there was a span of 14 bases. The CDR3 loop reads CASSAGHGGNYGYTF. CDR3 in DNA: TGCGCCAGCAGCGCCGGACACGGGGGTAACTATGGCTACACCTTC.

The chain joins TRBV6-6 to TRBJ1-2, with D unclear. This CDR3 has 12 residues. Germline CDR1 is MNHNY and CDR2 is SVGAGI (reference sequence). V was cut by 5 bases and J by 3 bases, with 7 bases left in between. The CDR3 DNA sequence: TGTGCCAGCAGTCCCGGGGACTATGGCTACACCTTC. Protein sequence: CASSPGDYGYTF.

The chain couples TRBV4-1 to TRBJ2-3; TRBD2 aligns across 15 bases. The trim removed 5 bases at V and 0 bases at J, leaving 9 bases unmatched. The germline gives CDR1 MGHRA, CDR2 YSYEKL. The CDR3 is 19 amino acids. CDR3 nucleotide sequence: TGCGCCAGCAGCTACGGACTAGCGGGAGGGCCAGGGAGCACAGATACGCAGTATTTT. Its translation: CASSYGLAGGPGSTDTQYF.

This clone was observed once. The rearrangement uses TRBV5-5 and TRBJ1-3; TRBD1 might be the D (5 bases). CDR1 and CDR2 from the germline V gene are SGHKS and YYEKEE (reference sequence). The CDR3 runs 15 residues. V lost 6 bases to trimming and J lost 2 bases, with 15 bases between them. CDR3 region: CASILGTNAGNTIYF. The CDR3 nucleotides are TGTGCCAGCATCCTCGGGACGAACGCTGGAAACACCATATATTTT. Full variable domain (remainder filled in from reference TRBV5-5 and TRBJ1-3): DAGVTQSPTHLIKTRGQQVTLRCSPISGHKSVSWYQQVLGQGPQFIFQYYEKEERGRGNFPDRFSARQFPNYSSELNVNALLLGDSALYLCASILGTNAGNTIYFGEGSWLTVV.

This clone was detected only a few times. J is TRBJ2-7 and V is TRBV6-1, with 10 bases matching TRBD1. This CDR3 is built from 15 residues. V was clipped by 2 bases and J by 6 bases; unmatched bases: 7. Looked up from germline, CDR1 is MNHNS and CDR2 is SASEGT. CDR3 loop: CASSELGTGASEQYF. The CDR3 nucleotides read TGTGCCAGCAGTGAACTGGGGACAGGGGCCTCCGAGCAGTACTTC.

The CDR3, as DNA: TGTGCCAGCAGCAAAGAGGGGCGGGGCGGAAACACTGAAGCTTTCTTT. This codes for CASSKEGRGGNTEAFF. The chain recombines TRBV21-1 with TRBJ1-1. TRBV21-1 counts as a pseudogene. CDR3 size: 16 residues.

The chain uses TRBV9 and TRBJ1-4; 7 positions agree with TRBD1. Germline V gene lookup returns CDR1 SGDLS and CDR2 YYNGEE. V lost 0 bases to trimming and J lost 8 bases; unmatched junction nucleotides: 10. The CDR3 has 16 residues. The CDR3, as DNA: TGTGCCAGCAGCGTAGCCTCGACAGGGTTAGGAGAAAAACTGTTTTTT. This translates into CASSVASTGLGEKLFF.